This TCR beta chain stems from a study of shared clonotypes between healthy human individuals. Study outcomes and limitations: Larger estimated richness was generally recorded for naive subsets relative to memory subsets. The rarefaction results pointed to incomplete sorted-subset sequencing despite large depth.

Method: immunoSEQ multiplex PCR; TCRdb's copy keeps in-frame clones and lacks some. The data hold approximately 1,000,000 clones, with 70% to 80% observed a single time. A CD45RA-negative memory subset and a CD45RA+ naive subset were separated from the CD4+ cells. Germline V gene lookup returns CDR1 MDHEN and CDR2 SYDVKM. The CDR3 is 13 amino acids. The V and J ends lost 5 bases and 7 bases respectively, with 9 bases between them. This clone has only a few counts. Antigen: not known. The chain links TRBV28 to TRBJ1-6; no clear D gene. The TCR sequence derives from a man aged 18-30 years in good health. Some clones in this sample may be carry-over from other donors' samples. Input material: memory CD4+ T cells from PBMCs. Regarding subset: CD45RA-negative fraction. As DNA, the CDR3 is TGTGCCAGCAGTCCCCCAATGAATTCACCCCTCCACTTT. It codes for CASSPPMNSPLHF.